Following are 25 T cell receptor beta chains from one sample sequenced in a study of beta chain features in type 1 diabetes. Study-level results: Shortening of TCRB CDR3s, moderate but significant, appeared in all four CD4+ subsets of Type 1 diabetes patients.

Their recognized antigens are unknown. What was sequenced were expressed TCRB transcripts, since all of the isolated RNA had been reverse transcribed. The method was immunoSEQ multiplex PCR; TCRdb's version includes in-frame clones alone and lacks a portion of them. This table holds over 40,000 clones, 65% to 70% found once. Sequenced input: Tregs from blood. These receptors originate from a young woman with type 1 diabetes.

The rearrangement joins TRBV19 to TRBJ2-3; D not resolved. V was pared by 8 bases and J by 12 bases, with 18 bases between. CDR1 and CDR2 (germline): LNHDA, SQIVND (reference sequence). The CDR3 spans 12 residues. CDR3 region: CASSVQAGFQYF. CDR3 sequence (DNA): TGTGCCAGTTCTGTTCAGGCTGGTTTTCAGTATTTT.

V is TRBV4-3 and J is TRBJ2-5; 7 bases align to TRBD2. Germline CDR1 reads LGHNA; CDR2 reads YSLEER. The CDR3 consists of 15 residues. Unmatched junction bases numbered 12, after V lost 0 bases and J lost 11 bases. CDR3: CASSQDRRGYREQYF. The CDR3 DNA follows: TGCGCCAGCAGCCAAGATCGGCGGGGGTATCGGGAGCAGTACTTC.

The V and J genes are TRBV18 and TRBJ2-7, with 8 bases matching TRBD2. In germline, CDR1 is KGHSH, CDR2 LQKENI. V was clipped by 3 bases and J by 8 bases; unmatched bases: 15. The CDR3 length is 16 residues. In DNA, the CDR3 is TGTGCCAGCTCACCCCCGGGCACGGGAGGGGGTACGAAGCAGTACTTC. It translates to CASSPPGTGGGTKQYF.

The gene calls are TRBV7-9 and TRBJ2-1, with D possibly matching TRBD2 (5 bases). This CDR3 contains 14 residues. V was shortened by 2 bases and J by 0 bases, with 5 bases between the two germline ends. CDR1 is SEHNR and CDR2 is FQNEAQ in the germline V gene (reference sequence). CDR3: CASSLRGSYNEQFF. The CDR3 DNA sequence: TGTGCCAGCAGCTTACGGGGCTCCTACAATGAGCAGTTCTTC.

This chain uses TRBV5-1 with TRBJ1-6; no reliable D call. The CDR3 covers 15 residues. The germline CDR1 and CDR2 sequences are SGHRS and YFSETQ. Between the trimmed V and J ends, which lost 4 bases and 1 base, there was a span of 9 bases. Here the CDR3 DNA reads TGCGCCAGCAGCCCCAGAGGATCCTATAATTCACCCCTCCACTTT. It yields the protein CASSPRGSYNSPLHF.

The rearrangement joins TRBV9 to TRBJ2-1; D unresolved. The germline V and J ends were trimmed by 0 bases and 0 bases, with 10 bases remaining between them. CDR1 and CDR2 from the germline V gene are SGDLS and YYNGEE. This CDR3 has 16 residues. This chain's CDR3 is CASSVVIHSSYNEQFF. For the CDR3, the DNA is TGTGCCAGCAGCGTAGTTATTCATAGCTCCTACAATGAGCAGTTCTTC.

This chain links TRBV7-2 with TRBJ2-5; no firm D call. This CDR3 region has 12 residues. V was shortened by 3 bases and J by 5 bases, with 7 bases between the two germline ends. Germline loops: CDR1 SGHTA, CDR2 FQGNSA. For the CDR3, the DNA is TGTGCCAGCAGCTTTAACGGGGAGACCCAGTACTTC. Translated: CASSFNGETQYF.

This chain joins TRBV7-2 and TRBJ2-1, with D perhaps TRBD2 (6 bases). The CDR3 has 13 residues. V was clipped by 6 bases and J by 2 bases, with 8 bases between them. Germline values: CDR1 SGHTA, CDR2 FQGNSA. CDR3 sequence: CASRLATYNEQFF. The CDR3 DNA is TGTGCCAGCAGGCTAGCGACCTACAATGAGCAGTTCTTC.

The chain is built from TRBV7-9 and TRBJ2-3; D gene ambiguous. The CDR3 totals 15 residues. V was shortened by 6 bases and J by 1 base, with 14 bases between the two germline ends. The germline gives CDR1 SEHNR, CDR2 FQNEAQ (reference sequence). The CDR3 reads CASSYDSIGTDTQYF. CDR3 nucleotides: TGTGCCAGCAGTTATGACTCAATCGGCACAGATACGCAGTATTTT.

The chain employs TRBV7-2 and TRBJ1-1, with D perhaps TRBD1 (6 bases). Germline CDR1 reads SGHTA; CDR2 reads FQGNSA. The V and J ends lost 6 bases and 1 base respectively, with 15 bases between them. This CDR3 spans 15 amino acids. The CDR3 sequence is CASRSFGQRNTEAFF. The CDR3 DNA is TGTGCCAGCAGATCGTTCGGACAGAGGAACACTGAAGCTTTCTTT.

The CDR3 protein is CSAEREAFF. Written as DNA, the CDR3 is TGCAGTGCTGAGAGGGAAGCTTTCTTT. The chain is built from TRBV20-1 and TRBJ1-1; no definite D call. Trimming cost V 5 bases and J 8 bases, with 6 bases left between them. CDR3 size: 9 residues. CDR1 and CDR2 (germline): DFQATT, SNEGSKA (reference sequence).

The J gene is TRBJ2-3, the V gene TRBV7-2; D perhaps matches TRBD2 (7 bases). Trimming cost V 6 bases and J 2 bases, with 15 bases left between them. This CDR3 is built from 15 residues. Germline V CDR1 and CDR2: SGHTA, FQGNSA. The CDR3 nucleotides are TGTGCCAGCAGGGGTGGCGGGGGCTACACAGATACGCAGTATTTT. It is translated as CASRGGGGYTDTQYF. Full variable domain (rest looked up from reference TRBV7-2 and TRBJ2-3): GAGVSQSPSNKVTEKGKDVELRCDPISGHTALYWYRQSLGQGLEFLIYFQGNSAPDKSGLPSDRFSAERTGGSVSTLTIQRTQQEDSAVYLCASRGGGGYTDTQYFGPGTRLTVL.

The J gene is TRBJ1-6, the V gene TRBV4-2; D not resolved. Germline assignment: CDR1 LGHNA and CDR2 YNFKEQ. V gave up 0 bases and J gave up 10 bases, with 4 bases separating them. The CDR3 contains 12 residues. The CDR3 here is CASSQDRSPLHF. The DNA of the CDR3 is TGTGCCAGCAGCCAAGACAGGTCACCCCTCCACTTT.

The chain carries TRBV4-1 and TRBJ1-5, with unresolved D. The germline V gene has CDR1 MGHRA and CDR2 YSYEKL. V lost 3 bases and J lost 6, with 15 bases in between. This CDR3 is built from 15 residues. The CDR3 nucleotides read TGCGCCAGCAGCCACGCACCGGTCCTTACTCAGCCCCAGCATTTT. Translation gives CASSHAPVLTQPQHF.

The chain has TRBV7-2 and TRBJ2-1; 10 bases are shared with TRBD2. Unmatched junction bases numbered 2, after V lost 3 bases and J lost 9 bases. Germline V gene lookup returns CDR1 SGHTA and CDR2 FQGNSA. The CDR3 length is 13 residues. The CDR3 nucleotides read TGTGCCAGCAGCTTCTGGACTAGCGGTGAGCAGTTCTTC. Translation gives CASSFWTSGEQFF. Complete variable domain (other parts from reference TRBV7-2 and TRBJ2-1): GAGVSQSPSNKVTEKGKDVELRCDPISGHTALYWYRQSLGQGLEFLIYFQGNSAPDKSGLPSDRFSAERTGGSVSTLTIQRTQQEDSAVYLCASSFWTSGEQFFGPGTRLTVL.

CDR3 nucleotides: TGTGCCAGCAGCGTACCCCGCGGACAGGCCTACGAGCAGTACTTC. Amino acid sequence: CASSVPRGQAYEQYF. The chain has TRBV7-2 and TRBJ2-7, with 7 nucleotides matching TRBD1. The germline CDR1 and CDR2 sequences are SGHTA and FQGNSA. Trimming took 5 bases from V and 2 from J; bases not matched to a gene: 9. The CDR3 contains 15 residues.

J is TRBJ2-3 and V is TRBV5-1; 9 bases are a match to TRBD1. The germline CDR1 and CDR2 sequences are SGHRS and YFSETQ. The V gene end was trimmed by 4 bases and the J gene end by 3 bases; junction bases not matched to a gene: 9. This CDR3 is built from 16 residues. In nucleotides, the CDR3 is TGCGCCAGCAGCCCTAACGCGGGACAGGGAACAGATACGCAGTATTTT. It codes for CASSPNAGQGTDTQYF.

In nucleotides, the CDR3 is TGTGCCAGCAGCTTAGTGCACGGTCAAGAGGCCAACGTCCTGACTTTC. This gives the protein CASSLVHGQEANVLTF. The chain uses TRBV7-2 and TRBJ2-6; D gene ambiguous. The CDR3 is 16 amino acids. The V end was cut by 1 base, the J end by 6 bases, with 13 bases between. The germline CDR1 and CDR2 sequences are SGHTA and FQGNSA.

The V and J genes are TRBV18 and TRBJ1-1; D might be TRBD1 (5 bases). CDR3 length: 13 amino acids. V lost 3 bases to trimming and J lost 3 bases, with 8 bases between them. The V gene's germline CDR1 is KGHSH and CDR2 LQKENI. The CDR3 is CASSPGQDTEAFF. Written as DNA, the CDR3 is TGTGCCAGCTCACCGGGGCAGGACACTGAAGCTTTCTTT.

The CDR3 bases are TGTGCCAGCAGTGTGGGCAGGCACGAGCAGTACTTC. Translating gives CASSVGRHEQYF. The chain links TRBV25-1 to TRBJ2-7; D unclear. The germline V gene has CDR1 MGHDK and CDR2 SYGVNS. The V end was cut by 4 bases, the J end by 5 bases, with 9 bases between. This CDR3 has 12 residues.

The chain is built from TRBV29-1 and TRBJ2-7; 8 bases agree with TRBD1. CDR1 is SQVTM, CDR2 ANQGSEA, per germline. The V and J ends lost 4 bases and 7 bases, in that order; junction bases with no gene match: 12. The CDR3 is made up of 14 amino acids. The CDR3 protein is CSVARVGQAGEQYF. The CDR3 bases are TGCAGCGTTGCTCGAGTGGGACAGGCAGGGGAGCAGTACTTC.

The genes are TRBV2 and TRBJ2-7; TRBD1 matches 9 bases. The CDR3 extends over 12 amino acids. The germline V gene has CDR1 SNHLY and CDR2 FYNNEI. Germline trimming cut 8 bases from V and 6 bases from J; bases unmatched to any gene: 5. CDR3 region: CASGGTGSEQYF. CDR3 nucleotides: TGTGCCAGCGGGGGGACAGGGAGCGAGCAGTACTTC.

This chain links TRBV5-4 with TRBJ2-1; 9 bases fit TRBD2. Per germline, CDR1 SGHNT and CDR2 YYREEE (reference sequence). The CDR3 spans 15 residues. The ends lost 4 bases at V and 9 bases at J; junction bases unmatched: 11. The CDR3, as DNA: TGTGCCAGCAGCCGCTGGGACAGACTAGCGGCTGAGCAGTTCTTC. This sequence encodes CASSRWDRLAAEQFF. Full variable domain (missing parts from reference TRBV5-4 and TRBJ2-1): ETGVTQSPTHLIKTRGQQVTLRCSSQSGHNTVSWYQQALGQGPQFIFQYYREEENGRGNFPPRFSGLQFPNYSSELNVNALELDDSALYLCASSRWDRLAAEQFFGPGTRLTVL.

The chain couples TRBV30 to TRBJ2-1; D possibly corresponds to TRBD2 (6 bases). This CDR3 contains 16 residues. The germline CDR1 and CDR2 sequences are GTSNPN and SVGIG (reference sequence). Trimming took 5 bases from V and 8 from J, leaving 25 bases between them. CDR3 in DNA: TGTGCCTGGGACCGCCCCGGGACTGGGGCCTGGGATGAGCAGTTCTTC. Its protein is CAWDRPGTGAWDEQFF. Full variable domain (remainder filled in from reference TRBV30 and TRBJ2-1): SQTIHQWPATLVQPVGSPLSLECTVEGTSNPNLYWYRQAAGRGLQLLFYSVGIGQISSEVPQNLSASRPQDRQFILSSKKLLLSDSGFYLCAWDRPGTGAWDEQFFGPGTRLTVL.

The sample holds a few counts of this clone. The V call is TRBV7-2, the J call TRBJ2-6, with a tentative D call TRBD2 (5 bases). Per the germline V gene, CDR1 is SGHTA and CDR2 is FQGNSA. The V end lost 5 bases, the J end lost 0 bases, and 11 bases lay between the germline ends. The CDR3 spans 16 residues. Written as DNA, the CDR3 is TGTGCCAGCAGCGCCGGACTGGGCTCTGGGGCCAACGTCCTGACTTTC. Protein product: CASSAGLGSGANVLTF. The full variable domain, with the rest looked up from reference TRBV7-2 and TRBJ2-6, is GAGVSQSPSNKVTEKGKDVELRCDPISGHTALYWYRQSLGQGLEFLIYFQGNSAPDKSGLPSDRFSAERTGGSVSTLTIQRTQQEDSAVYLCASSAGLGSGANVLTFGAGSRLTVL.